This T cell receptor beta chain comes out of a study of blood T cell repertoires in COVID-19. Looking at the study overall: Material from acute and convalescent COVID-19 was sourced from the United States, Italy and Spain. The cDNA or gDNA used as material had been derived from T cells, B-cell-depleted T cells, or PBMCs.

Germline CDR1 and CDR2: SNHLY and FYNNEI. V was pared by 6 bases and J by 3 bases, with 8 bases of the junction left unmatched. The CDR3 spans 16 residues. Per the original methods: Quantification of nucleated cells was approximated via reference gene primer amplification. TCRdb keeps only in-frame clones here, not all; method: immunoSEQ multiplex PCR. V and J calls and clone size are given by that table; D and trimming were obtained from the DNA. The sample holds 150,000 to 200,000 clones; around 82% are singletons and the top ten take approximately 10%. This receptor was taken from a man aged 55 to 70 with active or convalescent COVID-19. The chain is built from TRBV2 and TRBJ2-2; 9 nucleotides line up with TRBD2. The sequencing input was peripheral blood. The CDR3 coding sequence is TGTGCCAGCAGGCCTCCGGGCGGGAGGGACACCGGGGAGCTGTTTTTT. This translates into CASRPPGGRDTGELFF.